What follows are 5 T cell receptor beta chains derived from one specimen sequenced in a study of a mutant IDH1 vaccine in newly diagnosed glioma. Clones were sequenced by immunoSEQ multiplex PCR, and TCRdb holds only the in-frame ones, with some missing. The sample lists 43,000 or so clones; approximately 92% were seen once. These receptors are not linked to any known antigen. Documented time point: week 35, safety follow-up. Each vaccine dose was 300 ug of mutant IDH1 20-mer peptide, with topical imiquimod. The source material was PBMCs, sampled from a glioma patient whose treatment included an IDH1 peptide vaccine. Every receptor here comes from a man aged 50-59 years with glioma.

The CDR3 here is CASAGGQPQISYEQYF. The CDR3 nucleotides read TGTGCCAGCGCGGGAGGACAGCCTCAGATTTCCTACGAGCAGTACTTC. This chain links TRBV28 with TRBJ2-7, with 8 bases aligning to TRBD2. Germline CDR1 reads MDHEN; CDR2 reads SYDVKM. This CDR3 contains 16 residues. Losses at the gene ends were 8 bases for V and 1 base for J; bases not matched to a gene: 13.

This chain joins TRBV5-1 and TRBJ2-1; 7 bases agree with TRBD2. There are 15 residues in the CDR3. V shed 3 bases and J 2 bases; nucleotides not matched to a gene: 5. Germline CDR1 reads SGHRS; CDR2 reads YFSETQ. This chain's CDR3 is CASSWGSGAYNEQFF. In DNA, the CDR3 is TGCGCCAGCAGCTGGGGGAGCGGGGCCTACAATGAGCAGTTCTTC.

The chain joins TRBV12-2 to TRBJ1-3. TRBV12-2 is tagged as a pseudogene. This CDR3 has 15 residues. The CDR3 bases are TGTGCAACCTCGGGGGGTCGGGGCAGTGGAAACACCATATATTTT. Residues: CATSGGRGSGNTIYF.

The chain carries TRBV4-3 and TRBJ1-4; D is perhaps TRBD1 (5 bases). Deletions cut 1 base from V and 8 bases from J, with 14 bases between. CDR1 LGHNA and CDR2 YSLEER come from the germline V gene. The CDR3 is 15 amino acids. CDR3 sequence: CASSQVYGGGEKLFF. The CDR3 DNA reads TGCGCCAGCAGCCAAGTTTACGGGGGAGGGGAAAAACTGTTTTTT.

Concerning this clone itself: At one end the junction does not follow the germline gene, possibly because of a read error. The chain carries TRBV7-7 and TRBJ2-7; a weak D match, TRBD2 (6 bases). Looked up from germline, CDR1 is SSHAT and CDR2 is FNYEAQ (reference sequence). The CDR3 totals 14 residues. The CDR3 sequence: CASSLRRDSYEQYF. The CDR3 DNA reads TGTGCTAGCAGCTTAAGGCGGGACTCCTACGAGCAGTACTTC.